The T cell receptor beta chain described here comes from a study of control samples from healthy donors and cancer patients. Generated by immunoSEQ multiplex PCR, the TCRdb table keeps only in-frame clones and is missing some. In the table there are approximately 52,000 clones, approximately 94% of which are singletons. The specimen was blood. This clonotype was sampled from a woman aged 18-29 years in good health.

Here the CDR3 DNA reads TGTGCCAGCAGGGCTCAGGGGGGACGGCACAATGAGCAGTTCTTC. It specifies CASRAQGGRHNEQFF. The chain carries TRBV6-5 and TRBJ2-1; D might be TRBD1 (7 bases). V gave up 6 bases and J gave up 5 bases, with 17 bases separating them. Germline lookup yields CDR1 MNHEY and CDR2 SVGAGI. CDR3 length: 15 amino acids.